Listed below are T cell receptor beta chains from one sample, sequenced in a study of blood T cell repertoires in COVID-19. The repertoire was sequenced with immunoSEQ multiplex PCR; TCRdb's copy has only in-frame clones and lacks some. The sample holds about 200,000 clones, more than 75% seen once. The sample consisted of peripheral blood. The receptors were sampled from a woman at least 80 years old with COVID-19, enrolled during active disease. CDR3s include the opening cysteine and the closing phenylalanine or tryptophan. A D gene is named only where the DNA matches it firmly. Some rows mark clone size as missing; the rest say once, few, many or name a class of expanded clone.

V gene: TRBV19
J gene: TRBJ1-2
clone size: NA
D gene: NA
CDR3 DNA: TGTGCCAGTAAGAGGACCCACCGGGGCTATGGCTACACCTTC
CDR3 protein: CASKRTHRGYGYTF

V gene: TRBV4-2
J gene: TRBJ1-6
clone size: NA
D gene: NA
CDR3 DNA: TGTGCCAGCAGCCAAGAAACCAGGGATTCACCCCTCCACTTT
CDR3 protein: CASSQETRDSPLHF

V gene: TRBV5-1
J gene: TRBJ2-1
clone size: NA
D gene: NA
CDR3 DNA: TGCGCCAGCAGCGGGCGGACAGAGTCCTACAATGAGCAGTTCTTC
CDR3 protein: CASSGRTESYNEQFF

V gene: TRBV15
J gene: TRBJ2-1
clone size: NA
D gene: NA
CDR3 DNA: TGTGCCACCAGCACGGACGCGGGGGAGCAGTTCTTC
CDR3 protein: CATSTDAGEQFF

V gene: TRBV12-3/TRBV12-4
J gene: TRBJ1-2
clone size: NA
D gene: NA
CDR3 DNA: TGTGCCAGCAGTTTATGGCAGGGAGGTGGCTACACCTTC
CDR3 protein: CASSLWQGGGYTF

V gene: TRBV6-5
J gene: TRBJ1-3
clone size: NA
D gene: TRBD1
CDR3 DNA: TGTGCCAGCAGTCTGACAGGGGGCTGGGACACCATATATTTT
CDR3 protein: CASSLTGGWDTIYF

V gene: TRBV28
J gene: TRBJ1-6
clone size: NA
D gene: NA
CDR3 DNA: TGTGCCAGCAGTCGAGCGACAGCGGGTGATTCACCCCTCCACTTT
CDR3 protein: CASSRATAGDSPLHF

V gene: TRBV5-1
J gene: TRBJ1-6
clone size: NA
D gene: TRBD1
CDR3 DNA: TGCGCCAGCAGCACCGGGACAGGCAATTCACCCCTCCACTTT
CDR3 protein: CASSTGTGNSPLHF

V gene: TRBV6-2/TRBV6-3
J gene: TRBJ2-4
clone size: NA
D gene: NA
CDR3 DNA: TGTGCCAGCAGTAAGTGGTCGGAAAACATTCAGTACTTC
CDR3 protein: CASSKWSENIQYF

V gene: TRBV27
J gene: TRBJ2-2
clone size: NA
D gene: NA
CDR3 DNA: TGTGCCAGCAGTGGCAGGGCCGCCGGGGAGCTGTTTTTT
CDR3 protein: CASSGRAAGELFF

V gene: TRBV24-1
J gene: TRBJ2-3
clone size: once
D gene: NA
CDR3 DNA: TGTGCCACCAGTTTAGCGGAGGCACGCACAGATACGCAGTATTTT
CDR3 protein: CATSLAEARTDTQYF

V gene: TRBV30
J gene: TRBJ1-2
clone size: NA
D gene: NA
CDR3 DNA: TGTGCCTGGAGCCATACAGGGTTCTATGGCTACACCTTC
CDR3 protein: CAWSHTGFYGYTF

V gene: TRBV9
J gene: TRBJ1-1
clone size: NA
D gene: TRBD1
CDR3 DNA: TGTGCCAGCAGCGCTTACCAGGGGGGGAACACTGAAGCTTTCTTT
CDR3 protein: CASSAYQGGNTEAFF

V gene: TRBV7-9
J gene: TRBJ1-1
clone size: NA
D gene: NA
CDR3 DNA: TGTGCCAGCAGCACGCCCGTGAACGAAAGGGGGGGACGGACGAACACTGAAGCTTTCTTT
CDR3 protein: CASSTPVNERGGRTNTEAFF

V gene: TRBV10-2
J gene: TRBJ2-2
clone size: NA
D gene: NA
CDR3 DNA: TGCGCCAGCAGTGGGGCCCCGGTAGGCACCGGGGAGCTGTTTTTT
CDR3 protein: CASSGAPVGTGELFF

V gene: TRBV10-3
J gene: TRBJ2-5
clone size: NA
D gene: TRBD1
CDR3 DNA: TGTGCCATCAGTCAACAAGACAGGGGGTCAGAGACCCAGTACTTC
CDR3 protein: CAISQQDRGSETQYF

V gene: TRBV3-1/TRBV3-2
J gene: TRBJ2-5
clone size: NA
D gene: NA
CDR3 DNA: TGTGCCAGCAGCCTCCCAGTTTCGCAAATACAAGAGACCCAGTACTTC
CDR3 protein: CASSLPVSQIQETQYF

V gene: TRBV30
J gene: TRBJ1-2
clone size: once
D gene: TRBD1
CDR3 DNA: TGTGCCTGGAGTCGTGGGGACAGGGATATTTATGGCTACACCTTC
CDR3 protein: CAWSRGDRDIYGYTF

V gene: TRBV29-1
J gene: TRBJ1-1
clone size: NA
D gene: NA
CDR3 DNA: TGCAGCGTTTCGCAGGGAGGAGTCACTGAAGCTTTCTTT
CDR3 protein: CSVSQGGVTEAFF

V gene: TRBV7-2
J gene: TRBJ1-2
clone size: NA
D gene: NA
CDR3 DNA: TGTGCCAGCAGTCCGCCGGGACACACTAACTATGGCTACACCTTC
CDR3 protein: CASSPPGHTNYGYTF

V gene: TRBV14
J gene: TRBJ2-1
clone size: NA
D gene: TRBD2
CDR3 DNA: TGTGCCAGCAGCCAACCGGGACTAGCGGGAGATGAGCAGTTCTTC
CDR3 protein: CASSQPGLAGDEQFF

V gene: TRBV28
J gene: TRBJ1-2
clone size: NA
D gene: NA
CDR3 DNA: TGTGCCAGCGGATCACAGGGTCCGGATGGCTACACCTTC
CDR3 protein: CASGSQGPDGYTF

V gene: TRBV28
J gene: TRBJ1-3
clone size: NA
D gene: TRBD1
CDR3 DNA: TGTGCCAGCAGTCAGGGGGCGCGATTTGACACCATATATTTT
CDR3 protein: CASSQGARFDTIYF

V gene: TRBV9
J gene: TRBJ1-1
clone size: few
D gene: NA
CDR3 DNA: TGTGCCAGCAGCGCCTACTCCACGAACACTGAAGCTTTCTTT
CDR3 protein: CASSAYSTNTEAFF

V gene: TRBV7-2
J gene: TRBJ2-4
clone size: NA
D gene: TRBD2
CDR3 DNA: TGTGCCAGCAGCTTACCGGGGGGATCAAAAAACATTCAGTACTTC
CDR3 protein: CASSLPGGSKNIQYF

V gene: TRBV19
J gene: TRBJ2-5
clone size: NA
D gene: TRBD2
CDR3 DNA: TGTGCCAGTGCGGGAGAGGGAGAGACCCAGTACTTC
CDR3 protein: CASAGEGETQYF

V gene: TRBV7-9
J gene: TRBJ1-2
clone size: NA
D gene: TRBD1
CDR3 DNA: TGTGCCAGCAGCCCCGACAGGGCGGGCTATGGCTACACCTTC
CDR3 protein: CASSPDRAGYGYTF

V gene: TRBV14
J gene: TRBJ1-1
clone size: NA
D gene: NA
CDR3 DNA: TGTGCCAGCAGCCTAGCGGGGGGGTCGAACACTGAAGCTTTCTTT
CDR3 protein: CASSLAGGSNTEAFF

V gene: TRBV10-3
J gene: TRBJ1-6
clone size: NA
D gene: TRBD1
CDR3 DNA: TGTGCCAGCGCCGGTCTTAACAGGGGCGATAATTCACCCCTCCACTTT
CDR3 protein: CASAGLNRGDNSPLHF

V gene: TRBV10-3
J gene: TRBJ2-5
clone size: NA
D gene: TRBD2
CDR3 DNA: TGTGCCATCAAAGGGACTAGCGGGAGAAGAGAGACCCAGTACTTC
CDR3 protein: CAIKGTSGRRETQYF

V gene: TRBV28
J gene: TRBJ2-5
clone size: NA
D gene: TRBD1
CDR3 DNA: TGTGCCAGCAGTTTAGGGACAGTCAAAGAGACCCAGTACTTC
CDR3 protein: CASSLGTVKETQYF

V gene: TRBV25-1
J gene: TRBJ1-1
clone size: few
D gene: TRBD1
CDR3 DNA: TGTGCCAGCACTCGACAGGGGTTAAGCACTGAAGCTTTCTTT
CDR3 protein: CASTRQGLSTEAFF

V gene: TRBV23-1
J gene: TRBJ1-3
clone size: NA
D gene: TRBD1
CDR3 DNA: TGCGCCAGCTTAACATTCAGGGGGCTTGGAAACACCATATATTTT
CDR3 protein: CASLTFRGLGNTIYF

V gene: TRBV6-1
J gene: TRBJ1-5
clone size: NA
D gene: NA
CDR3 DNA: TGTGCCAGCAGTGAAGATGGGGGCCGGACGTCGCCCCAGCATTTT
CDR3 protein: CASSEDGGRTSPQHF

V gene: TRBV30
J gene: TRBJ1-1
clone size: NA
D gene: NA
CDR3 DNA: TGTGCCTGTACCCCAGGACAGTTTATGAACACTGAAGCTTTCTTT
CDR3 protein: CACTPGQFMNTEAFF

V gene: TRBV4-1
J gene: TRBJ1-5
clone size: NA
D gene: NA
CDR3 DNA: TGCGCCAGCAGCCAAGGGGGCCAGGGCAATCAGCCCCAGCATTTT
CDR3 protein: CASSQGGQGNQPQHF

V gene: TRBV18
J gene: TRBJ2-1
clone size: NA
D gene: NA
CDR3 DNA: TGTGCCAGCTCACGCGTCAACAATGAGCAGTTCTTC
CDR3 protein: CASSRVNNEQFF

V gene: TRBV5-1
J gene: TRBJ2-2
clone size: NA
D gene: NA
CDR3 DNA: TGCGCCAGCAGCTTGGTTGCGTTGAGCACCGGGGAGCTGTTTTTT
CDR3 protein: CASSLVALSTGELFF

V gene: TRBV29-1
J gene: TRBJ2-7
clone size: NA
D gene: NA
CDR3 DNA: TGCAGCGTTGAGGCCTCCACCTACGAGCAGTACTTC
CDR3 protein: CSVEASTYEQYF

V gene: TRBV24-1
J gene: TRBJ1-5
clone size: NA
D gene: NA
CDR3 DNA: TGTGCCACCTCTCGAGAGGATCAGCCCCAGCATTTT
CDR3 protein: CATSREDQPQHF

V gene: TRBV7-9
J gene: TRBJ1-2
clone size: NA
D gene: NA
CDR3 DNA: TGTGCCAGCAGCTTGGGTGGAGGGTTGGTTCCCTATGGCTACACCTTC
CDR3 protein: CASSLGGGLVPYGYTF

V gene: TRBV4-2
J gene: TRBJ1-1
clone size: once
D gene: NA
CDR3 DNA: TGTGCCAGCAGCCAAGTCGGGAGGCGGACTGAAGCTTTCTTT
CDR3 protein: CASSQVGRRTEAFF